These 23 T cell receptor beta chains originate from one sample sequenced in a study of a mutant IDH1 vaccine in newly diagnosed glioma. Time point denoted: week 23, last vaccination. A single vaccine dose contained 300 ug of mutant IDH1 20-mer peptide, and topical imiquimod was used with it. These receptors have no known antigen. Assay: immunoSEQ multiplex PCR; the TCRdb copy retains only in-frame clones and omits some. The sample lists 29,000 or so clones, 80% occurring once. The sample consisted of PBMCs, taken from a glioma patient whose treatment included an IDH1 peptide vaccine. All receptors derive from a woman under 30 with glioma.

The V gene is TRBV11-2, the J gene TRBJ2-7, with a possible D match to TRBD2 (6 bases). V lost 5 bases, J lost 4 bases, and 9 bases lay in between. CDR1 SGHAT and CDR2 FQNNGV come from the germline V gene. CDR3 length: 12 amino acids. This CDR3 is CASSTREYEQYF. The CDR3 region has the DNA TGTGCCAGCAGCACTCGGGAGTACGAGCAGTACTTC.

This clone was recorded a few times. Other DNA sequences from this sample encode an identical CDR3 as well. The CDR3 DNA reads TGTGCCAGCAGCTTGGGAGGGACAGGCCTGAACACTGAAGCTTTCTTT. Translated: CASSLGGTGLNTEAFF. V is TRBV5-6 and J is TRBJ1-1; 8 positions match TRBD1. Losses at the gene ends were 0 bases for V and 0 bases for J; bases not matched to a gene: 4. This CDR3 has 16 residues. Germline CDR1 is SGHDT and CDR2 is YYEEEE. Combining the CDR3 with reference TRBV5-6 and TRBJ1-1 gives the whole variable domain DAGVTQSPTHLIKTRGQQVTLRCSPKSGHDTVSWYQQALGQGPQFIFQYYEEEERQRGNFPDRFSGHQFPNYSSELNVNALLLGDSALYLCASSLGGTGLNTEAFFGQGTRLTVV.

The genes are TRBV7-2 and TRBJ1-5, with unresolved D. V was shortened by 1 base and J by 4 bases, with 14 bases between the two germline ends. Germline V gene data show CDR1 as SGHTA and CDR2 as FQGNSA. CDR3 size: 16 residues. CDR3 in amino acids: CASSLDTAGRNQPQHF. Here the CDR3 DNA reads TGTGCCAGCAGCTTAGATACGGCCGGACGAAATCAGCCCCAGCATTTT.

The CDR3 bases are TGTGCCAGCAGTGATCCCCTAGGCGGGAAGACTAAGACCCAGTACTTC. This encodes CASSDPLGGKTKTQYF. V and J are TRBV6-1 and TRBJ2-5; D is possibly TRBD2 (6 bases). This CDR3 has 16 residues. Germline V gene lookup returns CDR1 MNHNS and CDR2 SASEGT. Trimming pared 3 bases from V and 6 bases from J, leaving 20 bases between.

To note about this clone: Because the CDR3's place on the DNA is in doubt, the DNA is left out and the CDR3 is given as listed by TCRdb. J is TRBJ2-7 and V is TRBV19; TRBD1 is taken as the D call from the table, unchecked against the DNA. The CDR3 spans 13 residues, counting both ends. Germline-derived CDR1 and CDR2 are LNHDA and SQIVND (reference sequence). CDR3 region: CASSPVGQGTRFF.

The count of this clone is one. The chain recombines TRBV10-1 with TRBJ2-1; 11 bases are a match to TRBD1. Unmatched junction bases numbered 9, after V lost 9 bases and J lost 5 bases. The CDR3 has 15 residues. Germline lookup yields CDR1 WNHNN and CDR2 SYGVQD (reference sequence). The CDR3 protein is CARSKPGQGDNEQFF. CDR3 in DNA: TGCGCCAGAAGCAAGCCGGGACAGGGGGACAATGAGCAGTTCTTC.

CDR3 amino acids: CASSHTGNYGYTF. The CDR3 DNA sequence: TGTGCCAGCAGTCATACAGGGAACTATGGCTACACCTTC. V is TRBV7-8 and J is TRBJ1-2, with D perhaps matching TRBD1 (6 bases). The V and J ends lost 6 bases and 2 bases respectively, with 10 bases between them. The CDR3 is made up of 13 amino acids. CDR1 and CDR2 from the germline V gene are SGHVS and FQNEAQ. The entire variable domain, with the rest obtained from reference TRBV7-8 and TRBJ1-2, is as follows: GAGVSQSPRYKVAKRGQDVALRCDPISGHVSLFWYQQALGQGPEFLTYFQNEAQLDKSGLPSDRFFAERPEGSVSTLKIQRTQQEDSAVYLCASSHTGNYGYTFGSGTRLTVV.

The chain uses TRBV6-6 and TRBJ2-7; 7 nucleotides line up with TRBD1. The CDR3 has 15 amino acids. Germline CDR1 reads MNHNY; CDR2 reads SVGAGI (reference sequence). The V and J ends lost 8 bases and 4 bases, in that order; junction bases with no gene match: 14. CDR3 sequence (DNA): TGTGCCAGCGGTACCGCGAGACAGGGCCAATACGAGCAGTACTTC. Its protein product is CASGTARQGQYEQYF.

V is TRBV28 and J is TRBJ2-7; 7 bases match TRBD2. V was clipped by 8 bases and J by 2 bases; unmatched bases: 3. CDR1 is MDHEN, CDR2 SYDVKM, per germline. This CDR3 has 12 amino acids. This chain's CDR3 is CASGGGPYEQYF. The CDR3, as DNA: TGTGCCAGCGGGGGGGGTCCCTACGAGCAGTACTTC. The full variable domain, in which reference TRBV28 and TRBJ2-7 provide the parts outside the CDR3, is DVKVTQSSRYLVKRTGEKVFLECVQDMDHENMFWYRQDPGLGLRLIYFSYDVKMKEKGDIPEGYSVSREKKERFSLILESASTNQTSMYLCASGGGPYEQYFGPGTRLTVT.

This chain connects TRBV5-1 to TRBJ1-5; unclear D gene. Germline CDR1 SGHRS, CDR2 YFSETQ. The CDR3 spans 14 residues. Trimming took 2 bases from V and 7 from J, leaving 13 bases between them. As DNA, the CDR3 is TGCGCCAGCAGCTTAGGTCCGGTCGGACAGCCCCAGCATTTT. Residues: CASSLGPVGQPQHF.

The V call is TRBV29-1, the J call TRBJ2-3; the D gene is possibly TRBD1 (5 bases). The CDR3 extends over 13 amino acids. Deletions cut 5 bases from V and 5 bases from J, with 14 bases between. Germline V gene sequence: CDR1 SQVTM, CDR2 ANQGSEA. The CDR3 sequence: CSVKGDTLDTQYF. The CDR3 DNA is TGCAGCGTTAAAGGGGATACCTTAGATACGCAGTATTTT.

CDR3 DNA: TGTGCCAGCAGTGCCCAAATAGAAGGGACCGGGGAGCTGTTTTTT. This encodes CASSAQIEGTGELFF. V gene TRBV6-4 combines with J gene TRBJ2-2, with no clear D. The V end was cut by 4 bases, the J end by 5 bases, with 14 bases between. The CDR3 extends over 15 amino acids. Germline CDR1 MRHNA, CDR2 SNTAGT.

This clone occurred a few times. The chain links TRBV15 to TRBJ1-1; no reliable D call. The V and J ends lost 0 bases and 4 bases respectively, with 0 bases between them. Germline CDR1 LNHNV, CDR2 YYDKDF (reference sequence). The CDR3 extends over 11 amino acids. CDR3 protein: CATSRDTEAFF. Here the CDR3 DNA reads TGTGCCACCAGCAGAGACACTGAAGCTTTCTTT. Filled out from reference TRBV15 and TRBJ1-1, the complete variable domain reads DAMVIQNPRYQVTQFGKPVTLSCSQTLNHNVMYWYQQKSSQAPKLLFHYYDKDFNNEADTPDNFQSRRPNTSFCFLDIRSPGLGDTAMYLCATSRDTEAFFGQGTRLTVV.

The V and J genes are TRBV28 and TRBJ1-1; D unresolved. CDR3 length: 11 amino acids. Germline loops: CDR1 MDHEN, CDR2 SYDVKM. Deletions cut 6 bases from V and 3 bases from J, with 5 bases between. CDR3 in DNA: TGTGCCAGCAGATACTACACTGAAGCTTTCTTT. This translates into CASRYYTEAFF.

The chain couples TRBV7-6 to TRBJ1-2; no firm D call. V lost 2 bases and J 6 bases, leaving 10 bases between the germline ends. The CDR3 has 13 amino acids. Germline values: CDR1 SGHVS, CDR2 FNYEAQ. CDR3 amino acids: CASSLSSGNGYTF. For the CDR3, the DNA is TGTGCCAGCAGCTTAAGCTCGGGGAATGGCTACACCTTC.

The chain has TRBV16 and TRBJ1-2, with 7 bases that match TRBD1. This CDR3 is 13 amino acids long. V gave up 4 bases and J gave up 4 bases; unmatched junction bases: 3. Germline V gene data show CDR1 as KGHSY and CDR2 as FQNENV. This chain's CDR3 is CASSPGQLYGYTF. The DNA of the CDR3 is TGTGCCAGCAGCCCGGGACAGCTCTATGGCTACACCTTC.

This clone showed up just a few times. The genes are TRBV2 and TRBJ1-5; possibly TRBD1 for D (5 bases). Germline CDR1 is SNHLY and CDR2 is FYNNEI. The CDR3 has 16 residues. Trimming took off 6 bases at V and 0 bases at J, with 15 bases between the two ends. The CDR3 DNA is TGTGCCAGCAGGGCCCCCCAGGGTTATAGCAATCAGCCCCAGCATTTT. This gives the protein CASRAPQGYSNQPQHF.

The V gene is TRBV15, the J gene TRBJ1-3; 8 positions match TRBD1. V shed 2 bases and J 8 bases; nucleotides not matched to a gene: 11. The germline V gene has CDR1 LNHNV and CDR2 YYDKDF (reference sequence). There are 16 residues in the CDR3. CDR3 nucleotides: TGTGCCACCAGCAGATCCTTGGGGACAGGCGAAGACACCATATATTTT. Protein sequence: CATSRSLGTGEDTIYF. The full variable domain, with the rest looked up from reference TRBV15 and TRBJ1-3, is DAMVIQNPRYQVTQFGKPVTLSCSQTLNHNVMYWYQQKSSQAPKLLFHYYDKDFNNEADTPDNFQSRRPNTSFCFLDIRSPGLGDTAMYLCATSRSLGTGEDTIYFGEGSWLTVV.

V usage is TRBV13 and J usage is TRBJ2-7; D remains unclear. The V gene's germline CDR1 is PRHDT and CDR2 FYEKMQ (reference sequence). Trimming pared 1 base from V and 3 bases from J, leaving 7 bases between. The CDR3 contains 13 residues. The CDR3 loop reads CASSLEVNYEQYF. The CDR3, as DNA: TGTGCCAGCAGCTTAGAGGTTAACTACGAGCAGTACTTC.

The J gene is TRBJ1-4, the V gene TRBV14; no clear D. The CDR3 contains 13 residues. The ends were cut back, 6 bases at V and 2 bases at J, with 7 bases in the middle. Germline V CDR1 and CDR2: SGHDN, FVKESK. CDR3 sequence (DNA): TGTGCCAGCAGTAGAGGGACTAATGAAAAACTGTTTTTT. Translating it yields CASSRGTNEKLFF.

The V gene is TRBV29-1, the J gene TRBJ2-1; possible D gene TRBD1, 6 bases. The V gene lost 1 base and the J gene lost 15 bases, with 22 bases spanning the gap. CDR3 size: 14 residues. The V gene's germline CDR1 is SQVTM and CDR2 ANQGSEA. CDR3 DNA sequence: TGCAGCGTTGAAGCAGGCAGGGGTCCAAATGCTGCGTTCTTC. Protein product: CSVEAGRGPNAAFF.

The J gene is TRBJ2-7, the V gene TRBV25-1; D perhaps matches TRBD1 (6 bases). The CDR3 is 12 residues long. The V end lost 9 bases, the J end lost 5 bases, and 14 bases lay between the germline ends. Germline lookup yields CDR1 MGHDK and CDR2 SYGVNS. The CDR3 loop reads CASPDSSNEQYF. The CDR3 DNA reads TGTGCCAGTCCGGACAGCAGCAACGAGCAGTACTTC.

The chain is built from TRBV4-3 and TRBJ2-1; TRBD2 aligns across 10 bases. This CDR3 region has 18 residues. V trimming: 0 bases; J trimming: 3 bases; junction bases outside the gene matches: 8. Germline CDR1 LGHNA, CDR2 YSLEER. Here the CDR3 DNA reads TGCGCCAGCAGCCAAGATCTAGCGGGAGCCTTGATCTACAATGAGCAGTTCTTC. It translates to CASSQDLAGALIYNEQFF.